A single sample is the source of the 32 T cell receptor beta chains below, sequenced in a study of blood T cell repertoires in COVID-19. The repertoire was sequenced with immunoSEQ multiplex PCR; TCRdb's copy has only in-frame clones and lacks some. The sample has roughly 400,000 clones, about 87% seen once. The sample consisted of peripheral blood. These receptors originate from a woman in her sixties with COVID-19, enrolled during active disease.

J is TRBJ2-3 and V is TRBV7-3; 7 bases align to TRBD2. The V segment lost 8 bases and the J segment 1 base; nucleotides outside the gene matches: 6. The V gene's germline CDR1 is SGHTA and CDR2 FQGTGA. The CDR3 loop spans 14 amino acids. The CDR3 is CASRSAGGTDTQYF. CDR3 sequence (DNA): TGTGCCAGCCGGAGTGCGGGGGGCACAGATACGCAGTATTTT.

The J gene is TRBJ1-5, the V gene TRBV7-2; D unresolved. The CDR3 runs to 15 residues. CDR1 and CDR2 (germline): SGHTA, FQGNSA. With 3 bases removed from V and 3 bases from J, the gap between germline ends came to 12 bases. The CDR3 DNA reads TGTGCCAGCAGCTTTCGCCCCGACAACAATCAGCCCCAGCATTTT. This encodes CASSFRPDNNQPQHF.

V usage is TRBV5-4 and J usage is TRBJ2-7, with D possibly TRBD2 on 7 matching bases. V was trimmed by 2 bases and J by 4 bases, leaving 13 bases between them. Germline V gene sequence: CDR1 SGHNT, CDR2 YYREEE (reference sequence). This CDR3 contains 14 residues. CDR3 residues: CASSLGGGQYEQYF. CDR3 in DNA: TGTGCCAGCAGCTTAGGCGGGGGCCAATACGAGCAGTACTTC.

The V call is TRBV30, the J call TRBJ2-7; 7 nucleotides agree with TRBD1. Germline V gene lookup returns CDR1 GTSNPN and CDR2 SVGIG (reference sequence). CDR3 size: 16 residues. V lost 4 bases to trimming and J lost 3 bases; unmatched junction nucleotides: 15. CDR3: CAWTDRDTRSFYEQYF. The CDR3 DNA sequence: TGTGCCTGGACTGACAGGGACACCCGATCCTTCTACGAGCAGTACTTC.

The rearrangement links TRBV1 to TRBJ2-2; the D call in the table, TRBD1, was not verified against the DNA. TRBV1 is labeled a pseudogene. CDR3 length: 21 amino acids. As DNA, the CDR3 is TGCACCAGCAGCCCAGCCGCCGTTCGACAGGGGGCGCCGGGGAACACCGGGGAGCTGTTTTTT. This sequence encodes CTSSPAAVRQGAPGNTGELFF.

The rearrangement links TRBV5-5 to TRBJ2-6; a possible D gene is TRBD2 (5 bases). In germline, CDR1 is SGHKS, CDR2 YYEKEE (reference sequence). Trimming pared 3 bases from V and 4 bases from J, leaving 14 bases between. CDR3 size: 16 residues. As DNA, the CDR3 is TGTGCCAGCAGCTCCTTTAGCGTAACGGGGGCCAACGTCCTGACTTTC. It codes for CASSSFSVTGANVLTF.

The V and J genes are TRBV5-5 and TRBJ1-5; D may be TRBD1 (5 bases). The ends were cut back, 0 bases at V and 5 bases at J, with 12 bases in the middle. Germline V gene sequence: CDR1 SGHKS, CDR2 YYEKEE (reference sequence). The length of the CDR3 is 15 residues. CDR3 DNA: TGTGCCAGCAGCTTGGTGGCACCAGGGTATCAGCCCCAGCATTTT. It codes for CASSLVAPGYQPQHF.

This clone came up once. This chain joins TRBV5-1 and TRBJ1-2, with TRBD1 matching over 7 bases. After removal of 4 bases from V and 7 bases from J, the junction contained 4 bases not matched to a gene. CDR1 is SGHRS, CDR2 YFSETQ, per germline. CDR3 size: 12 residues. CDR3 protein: CASSIQGIGYTF. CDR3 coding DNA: TGCGCCAGCAGCATACAGGGGATTGGCTACACCTTC.

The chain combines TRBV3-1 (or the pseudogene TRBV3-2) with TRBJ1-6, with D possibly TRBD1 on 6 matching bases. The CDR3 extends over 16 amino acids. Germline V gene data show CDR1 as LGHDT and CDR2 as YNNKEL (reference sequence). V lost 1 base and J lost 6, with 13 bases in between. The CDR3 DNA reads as TGTGCCAGCAGCCAAGGTCGGACAGAAAGTAATTCACCCCTCCACTTT. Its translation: CASSQGRTESNSPLHF.

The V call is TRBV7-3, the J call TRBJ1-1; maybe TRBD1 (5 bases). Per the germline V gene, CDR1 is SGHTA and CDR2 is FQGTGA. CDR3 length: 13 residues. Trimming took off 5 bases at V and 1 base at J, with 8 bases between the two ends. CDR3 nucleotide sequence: TGTGCCAGCAGCCCCGGACAGAACACTGAAGCTTTCTTT. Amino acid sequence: CASSPGQNTEAFF.

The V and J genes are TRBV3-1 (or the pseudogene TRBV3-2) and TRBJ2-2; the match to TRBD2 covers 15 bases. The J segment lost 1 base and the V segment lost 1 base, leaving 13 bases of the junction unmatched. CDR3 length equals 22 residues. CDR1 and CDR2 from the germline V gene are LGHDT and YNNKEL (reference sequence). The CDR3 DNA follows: TGTGCCAGCAGCCAAGCCATGGGACTAGCGGGGGGCCTTTTCCGGAACACCGGGGAGCTGTTTTTT. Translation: CASSQAMGLAGGLFRNTGELFF.

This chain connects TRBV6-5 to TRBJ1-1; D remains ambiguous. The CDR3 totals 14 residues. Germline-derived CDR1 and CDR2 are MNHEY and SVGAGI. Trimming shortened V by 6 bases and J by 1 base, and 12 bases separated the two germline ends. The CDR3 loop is CASSRGLSNTEAFF. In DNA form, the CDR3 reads TGTGCCAGCAGCCGTGGACTGTCGAACACTGAAGCTTTCTTT.

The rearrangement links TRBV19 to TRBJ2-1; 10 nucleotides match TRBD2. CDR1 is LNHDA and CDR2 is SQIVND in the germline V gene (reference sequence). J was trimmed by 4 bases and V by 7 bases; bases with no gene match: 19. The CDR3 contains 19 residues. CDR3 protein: CASTPGPLKRGGLYNEQFF. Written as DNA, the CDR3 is TGTGCCAGTACCCCGGGCCCGTTGAAGCGGGGGGGTTTATACAATGAGCAGTTCTTC.

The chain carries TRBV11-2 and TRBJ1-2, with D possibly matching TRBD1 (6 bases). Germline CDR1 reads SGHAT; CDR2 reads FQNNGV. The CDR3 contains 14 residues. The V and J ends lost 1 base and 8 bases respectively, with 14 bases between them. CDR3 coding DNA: TGTGCCAGCAGCTTAGTCAGGGGCCGTTCGGGCTACACCTTC. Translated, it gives CASSLVRGRSGYTF.

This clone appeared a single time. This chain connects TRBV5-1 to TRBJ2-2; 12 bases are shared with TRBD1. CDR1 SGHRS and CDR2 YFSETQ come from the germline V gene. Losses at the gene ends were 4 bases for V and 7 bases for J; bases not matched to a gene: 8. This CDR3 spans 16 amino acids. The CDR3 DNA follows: TGCGCCAGCAGCCCCCAGGGACAGGGGGCTCTCGGGGAGCTGTTTTTT. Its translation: CASSPQGQGALGELFF.

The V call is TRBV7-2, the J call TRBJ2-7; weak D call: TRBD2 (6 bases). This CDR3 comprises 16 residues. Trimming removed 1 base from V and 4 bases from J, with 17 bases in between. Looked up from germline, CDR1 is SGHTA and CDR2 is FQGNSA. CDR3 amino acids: CASSLGGGGQLYEQYF. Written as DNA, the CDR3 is TGTGCCAGCAGCTTAGGGGGAGGAGGACAACTTTACGAGCAGTACTTC.

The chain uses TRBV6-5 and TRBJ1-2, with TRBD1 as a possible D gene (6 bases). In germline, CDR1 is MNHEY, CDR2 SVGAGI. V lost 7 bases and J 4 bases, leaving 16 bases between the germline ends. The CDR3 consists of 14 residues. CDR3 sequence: CASKGIIGGYGYTF. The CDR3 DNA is TGTGCCAGCAAGGGAATAATAGGGGGCTATGGCTACACCTTC.

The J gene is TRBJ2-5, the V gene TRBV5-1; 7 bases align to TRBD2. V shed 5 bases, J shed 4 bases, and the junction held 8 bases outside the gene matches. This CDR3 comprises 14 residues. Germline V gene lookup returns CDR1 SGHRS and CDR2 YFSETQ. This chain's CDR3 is CASRRSGAGETQYF. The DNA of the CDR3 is TGCGCCAGCAGGCGAAGCGGGGCTGGAGAGACCCAGTACTTC.

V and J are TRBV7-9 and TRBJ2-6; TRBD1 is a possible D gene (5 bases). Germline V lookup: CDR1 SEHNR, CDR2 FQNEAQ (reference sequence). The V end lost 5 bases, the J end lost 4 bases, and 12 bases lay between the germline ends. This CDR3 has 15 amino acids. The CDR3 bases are TGTGCCAGCAGCCAAGGGGTTGGAGGGGCCAACGTCCTGACTTTC. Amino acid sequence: CASSQGVGGANVLTF.

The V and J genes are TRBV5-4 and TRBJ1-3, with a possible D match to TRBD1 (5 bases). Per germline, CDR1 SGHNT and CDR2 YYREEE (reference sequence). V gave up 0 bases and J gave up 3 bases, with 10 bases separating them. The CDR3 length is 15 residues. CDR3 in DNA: TGTGCCAGCAGCTTGGCTGGGGGGAATGGAAACACCATATATTTT. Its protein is CASSLAGGNGNTIYF.

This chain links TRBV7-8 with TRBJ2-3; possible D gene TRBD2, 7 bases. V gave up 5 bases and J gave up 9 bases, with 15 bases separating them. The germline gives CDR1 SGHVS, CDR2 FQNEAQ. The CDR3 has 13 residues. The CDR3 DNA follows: TGTGCCAGCAGCGCGGGGGCCCGTGAGACGCAGTATTTT. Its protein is CASSAGARETQYF.

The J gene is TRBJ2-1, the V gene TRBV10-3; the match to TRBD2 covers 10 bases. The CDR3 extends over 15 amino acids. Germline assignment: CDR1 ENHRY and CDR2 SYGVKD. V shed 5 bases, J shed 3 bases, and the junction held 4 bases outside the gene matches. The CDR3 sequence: CAISSSGGYYNEQFF. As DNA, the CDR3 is TGTGCCATCAGTAGTAGCGGGGGGTACTACAATGAGCAGTTCTTC.

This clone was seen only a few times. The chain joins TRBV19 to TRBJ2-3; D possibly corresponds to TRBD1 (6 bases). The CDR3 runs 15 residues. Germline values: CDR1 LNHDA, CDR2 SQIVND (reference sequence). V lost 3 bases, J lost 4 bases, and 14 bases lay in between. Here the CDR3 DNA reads TGTGCCAGTAGTATTGGACAGTACCACGCAGATACGCAGTATTTT. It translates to CASSIGQYHADTQYF. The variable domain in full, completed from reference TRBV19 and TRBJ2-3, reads DGGITQSPKYLFRKEGQNVTLSCEQNLNHDAMYWYRQDPGQGLRLIYYSQIVNDFQKGDIAEGYSVSREKKESFPLTVTSAQKNPTAFYLCASSIGQYHADTQYFGPGTRLTVL.

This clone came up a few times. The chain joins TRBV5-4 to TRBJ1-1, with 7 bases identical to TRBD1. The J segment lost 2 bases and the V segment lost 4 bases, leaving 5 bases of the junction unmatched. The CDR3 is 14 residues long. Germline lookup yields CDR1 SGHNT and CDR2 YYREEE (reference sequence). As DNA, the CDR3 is TGTGCCAGCAGCAGGGGACAGACCAACACTGAAGCTTTCTTT. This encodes CASSRGQTNTEAFF.

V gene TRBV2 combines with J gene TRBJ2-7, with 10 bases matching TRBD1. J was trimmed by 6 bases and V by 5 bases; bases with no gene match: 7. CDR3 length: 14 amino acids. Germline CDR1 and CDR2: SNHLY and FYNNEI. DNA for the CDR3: TGTGCCAGCAGTTACCCCGGGACAGGGGCCGAGCAGTACTTC. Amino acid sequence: CASSYPGTGAEQYF.

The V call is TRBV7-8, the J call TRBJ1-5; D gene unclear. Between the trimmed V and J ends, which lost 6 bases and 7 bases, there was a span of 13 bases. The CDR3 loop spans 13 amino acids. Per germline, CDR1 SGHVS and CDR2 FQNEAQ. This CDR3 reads CASSADLGQPQHF. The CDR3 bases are TGTGCCAGCAGTGCGGACTTGGGGCAGCCCCAGCATTTT.

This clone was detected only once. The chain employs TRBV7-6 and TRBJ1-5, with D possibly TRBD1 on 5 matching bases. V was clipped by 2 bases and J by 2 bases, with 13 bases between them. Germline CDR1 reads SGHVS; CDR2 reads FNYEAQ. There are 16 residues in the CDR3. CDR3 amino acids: CASSLNQGLGNQPQHF. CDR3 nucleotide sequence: TGTGCCAGCAGCTTAAACCAGGGTTTGGGCAATCAGCCCCAGCATTTT.

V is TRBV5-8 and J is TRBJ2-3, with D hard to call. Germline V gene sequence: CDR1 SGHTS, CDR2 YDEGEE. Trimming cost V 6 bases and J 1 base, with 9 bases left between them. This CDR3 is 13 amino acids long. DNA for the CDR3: TGTGCCAGCAACGTACTCCGCACAGATACGCAGTATTTT. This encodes CASNVLRTDTQYF.

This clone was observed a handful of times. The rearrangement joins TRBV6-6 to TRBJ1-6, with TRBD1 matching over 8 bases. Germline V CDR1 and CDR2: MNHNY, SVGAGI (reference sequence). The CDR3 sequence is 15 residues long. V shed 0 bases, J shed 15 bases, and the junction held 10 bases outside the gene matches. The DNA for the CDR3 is TGTGCCAGCAGTTACTCGACACAGGGGGTCCACAACCTCCACTTT. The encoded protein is CASSYSTQGVHNLHF.

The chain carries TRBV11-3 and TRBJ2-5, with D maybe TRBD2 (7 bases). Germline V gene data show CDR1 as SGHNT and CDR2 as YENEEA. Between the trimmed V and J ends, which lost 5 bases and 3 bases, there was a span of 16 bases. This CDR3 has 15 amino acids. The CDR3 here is CASSPGGRPKETQYF. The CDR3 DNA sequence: TGTGCCAGCAGCCCGGGGGGCAGGCCCAAAGAGACCCAGTACTTC.

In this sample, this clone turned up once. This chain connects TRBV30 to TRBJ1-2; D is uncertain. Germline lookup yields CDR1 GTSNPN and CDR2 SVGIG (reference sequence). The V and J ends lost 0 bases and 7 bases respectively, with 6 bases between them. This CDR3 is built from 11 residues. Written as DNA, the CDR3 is TGTGCCTGGAGTGTGGGGAGTGGCTACACCTTC. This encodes CAWSVGSGYTF.

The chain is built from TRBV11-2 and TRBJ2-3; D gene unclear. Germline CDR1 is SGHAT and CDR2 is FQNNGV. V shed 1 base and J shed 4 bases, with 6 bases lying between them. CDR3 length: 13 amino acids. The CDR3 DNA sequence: TGTGCCAGCAGCTTAGGAGCCGCAGATACGCAGTATTTT. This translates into CASSLGAADTQYF. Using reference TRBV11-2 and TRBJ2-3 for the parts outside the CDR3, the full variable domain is EAGVAQSPRYKIIEKRQSVAFWCNPISGHATLYWYQQILGQGPKLLIQFQNNGVVDDSQLPKDRFSAERLKGVDSTLKIQPAKLEDSAVYLCASSLGAADTQYFGPGTRLTVL.